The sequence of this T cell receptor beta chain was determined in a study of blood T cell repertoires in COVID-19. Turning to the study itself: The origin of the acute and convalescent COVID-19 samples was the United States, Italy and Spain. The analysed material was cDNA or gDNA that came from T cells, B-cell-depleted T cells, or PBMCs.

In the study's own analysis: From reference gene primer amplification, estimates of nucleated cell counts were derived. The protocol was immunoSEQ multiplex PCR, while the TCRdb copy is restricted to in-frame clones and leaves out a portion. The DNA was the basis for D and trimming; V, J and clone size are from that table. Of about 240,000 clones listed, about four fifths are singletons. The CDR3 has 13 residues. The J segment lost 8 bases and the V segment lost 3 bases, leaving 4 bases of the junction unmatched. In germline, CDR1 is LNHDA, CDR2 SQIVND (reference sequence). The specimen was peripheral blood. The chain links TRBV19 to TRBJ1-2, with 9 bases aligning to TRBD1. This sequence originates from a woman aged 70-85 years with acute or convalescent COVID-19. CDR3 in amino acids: CASSMGQGFGYTF. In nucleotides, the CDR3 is TGTGCCAGTAGTATGGGACAGGGCTTCGGCTACACCTTC.